This T cell receptor (beta chain) was recorded in a study of blood T cell repertoires in COVID-19 (dated by TCRdb to about 2020). The study in broad terms: The collaborator samples originated in the United States, Italy and Spain and spanned the acute and convalescent phases of COVID-19. The material from the prospective study consisted of cDNA or gDNA derived from T cells, B-cell-depleted T cells, or PBMCs. Deeply sampled blood TCRbeta repertoires from subjects exposed to, actively infected with, or recovered from COVID-19 were included in the dataset. A freely available public database, intended as a resource for researchers studying the immune response to SARS-CoV-2, is where the repertoires were released. The samples were drawn from the first 160 participants of the ongoing ImmuneRACE study and from about 1,200 subjects provided by 6 global collaborators. A de-identified subject ID, COVID-19 status, age in years and sex were almost always included in the sample metadata. Where available, HLA class I and class II types were taken from metadata supplied by the sample provider and were not determined by assay-based typing. Study-level results and caveats: Clinical and demographic metadata were provided uncurated, with the amount varying by source and participant.

From the germline V gene (reference sequence), CDR1 is LGHDT and CDR2 is YNNKEL. Relative to germline, V is 8 bases shorter and J is 5 bases shorter, with 9 bases between their ends. The CDR3, from cysteine to phenylalanine, totals 11 residues. The entry retains the CDR3 DNA only, 33 bases that are in frame from base 1. Details on this clone: The target of this receptor is not known. Base qualities were left out, and no much larger clone turns up one base away.

Whole blood was collected in K2EDTA tubes by collaborating institutions according to the institutions' own protocols. Collaborator samples were shipped for TCRbeta analysis as frozen whole blood, isolated PBMCs, or DNA extracted from either sample type. TCRbeta CDR3 regions were amplified from genomic DNA by means of the immunoSEQ Assay, a bias-controlled multiplex PCR. The published analysis was carried out like this. Nucleated cell counts per sample were estimated from amplification of reference gene primers within the assay. Sequence reads were collapsed and filtered to measure the absolute abundance of every unique TCRbeta CDR3 rearrangement. Productive Simpson clonality was computed per sample as the square root of Simpson's diversity index over productive rearrangements. In its TCRdb copy, this immuneACCESS table keeps in-frame sequences only and misses some clones. Where compared with another copy, unresolved V genes explain less than half of these, and the others have no known cause. That table gives V, J and clone size, and the DNA gave D and trimming. The sample contains 55,000 to 75,000 clones, roughly 90% of them found a single time. The ten largest clones represent 3.5% of the sample.

This sequence was found in a man aged 50 or older with active COVID-19. The rearrangement joined TRBV3-1 (or the pseudogene TRBV3-2) to TRBJ1-2; the D region possibly corresponds to TRBD1 (5 bases align). Sequences were obtained from peripheral blood. The CDR3 reads CASGGGYGYTF. The bases are TGTGCCAGCGGGGGAGGGTATGGCTACACCTTC.